This T cell receptor beta chain was sequenced during a study of blood T cell repertoires in COVID-19. The overall study: Nucleic acid was either cDNA or gDNA, and it came from T cells, B-cell-depleted T cells, or PBMCs.

V lost 1 base and J lost 8; bases outside the gene matches: 9. The CDR3 has 16 amino acids. From germline, CDR1 is SGHRS and CDR2 YFSETQ. Original methodology: Amplification with reference gene primers provided the estimates of nucleated cell counts. Sequencing was performed with immunoSEQ multiplex PCR; in TCRdb, only in-frame clones are kept and a portion is missing. For V, J and clone size, that table is used; D and trimming come from the DNA. The sample has 250,000 to 300,000 clones; approximately 88% are singletons. The clonotype originates from a man between 45 and 60 years old with acute or convalescent COVID-19. The material sequenced was peripheral blood. This rearrangement joins TRBV5-1 to TRBJ1-2; 12 nucleotides align to TRBD1. For the CDR3, the DNA is TGCGCCAGCAGCTTGACCGGGGACAGGGGGCTTTTCGGCTACACCTTC. It is translated as CASSLTGDRGLFGYTF.